This T cell receptor (beta chain) was profiled in a study of blood T cell repertoires in COVID-19. Study summary: Specimens from acute and convalescent COVID-19 originated in the United States, Italy and Spain. In each case, the material was cDNA or gDNA derived from T cells, B-cell-depleted T cells, or PBMCs.

As originally analysed: Estimates of nucleated cell counts were drawn from the amplification of reference gene primers. Assay used: immunoSEQ multiplex PCR; TCRdb lists only in-frame clones, some missing. V, J and clone size derive from that table, while D and trimming were established from the DNA sequence. The sample lists about 110,000 clones; about two thirds were seen once. V shed 3 bases and J shed 2 bases, with 15 bases lying between them. Looked up from germline, CDR1 is LGHDT and CDR2 is YNNKEL (reference sequence). The CDR3 runs 16 residues. Sequenced: peripheral blood. The chain employs TRBV3-1 (or the pseudogene TRBV3-2) and TRBJ2-3; weak D call: TRBD2 (7 bases). The sequence derives from a woman aged 40 to 50 with acute or convalescent COVID-19. Here the CDR3 DNA reads TGTGCCAGCAGCCACGGTGGGGGGGGGCACACAGATACGCAGTATTTT. It specifies CASSHGGGGHTDTQYF.